This T cell receptor beta chain was identified during a study of T cell changes during pregnancy in multiple sclerosis. V was cut by 4 bases and J by 2 bases, with 12 bases left in between. This CDR3 comprises 14 residues. Per germline, CDR1 MNHNY and CDR2 SVGAGI (reference sequence). The data were produced by immunoSEQ multiplex PCR, yet TCRdb's version contains in-frame clones alone and is incomplete. In the table there are around 97,000 clones, about nine tenths of which are singletons. This clone was recorded a few times. The sequencing here drew on peripheral blood, taken in the second trimester of pregnancy. The TCR was taken from a female donor in good health, enrolled as a control in a pregnancy study. The J gene is TRBJ2-7, the V gene TRBV6-6; D is uncertain. CDR3 DNA sequence: TGTGCCAGCAGTTCCCCTCTGGCTGCCTACGAGCAGTACTTC. It translates to CASSSPLAAYEQYF.